Listed below are T cell receptor beta chains from one sample, sequenced in a study of response to subunit inactivated influenza vaccine. TCRdb re-derived calls from the RT-PCR reads in MiXCR, one entry per CDR3 protein. Counted here are just over 300,000 distinct CDR3 sequences, about 20% occurring once; the ten biggest clones make up 10%. Sequenced here: PBMCs from blood, sampled approximately 20 months after vaccination. These receptors were collected from a man aged 45-69 years who received an inactivated influenza vaccine. The CDR3 runs from the conserved cysteine through the conserved F or W.

TRBV6-1	CASSTGLAGAGEQYF
TRBV20-1	CSASKRDSYLITDTQYF
TRBV3-1	CASSQDLTVRLNYGYTF
TRBV10-3	CAISESPTVLSGNTIYF
TRBV12-3/TRBV12-4	CASSLGTSGDSTDTQYF
TRBV5-1	CASSLVARTGLNTGELFF
TRBV5-6	CASSPALTGGSEAFF
TRBV6-2/TRBV6-3	CASSSPWGGQGTYGYTF
TRBV7-2	CASSLGGHGTDTQYF
TRBV19	CASSTRTGAASYGYTF
TRBV11-2	CASSPGAGNVAYGYTF
TRBV24-1	CATSKGPDGGSGNQPQHF
TRBV12-3/TRBV12-4	CASSPVEVNSPLHF
TRBV4-1	CASSLGGELGLDTQYF
TRBV28	CASSEGQRYGYTF
TRBV4-3	CASSYVPTAGDTGELFF
TRBV7-9	CASSADSRGEKLFF
TRBV20-1	CSATPPGGRSGGELFF
TRBV4-1	CASSRTGDGAKNIQYF
TRBV5-5	CASTLIFGGSEAFF
TRBV7-2	CASSLMHSSYEQYF
TRBV11-3	CASSPRTEETQYF
TRBV28	CASSFGSQGGKAQHF
TRBV11-1	CASSPEPLGPTGGYEQYF
TRBV7-2	CASSLWDSGTYGYTF
TRBV19	CASSIGYIGREAYEQYF
TRBV7-9	CASSLGTGNQPQHF
TRBV15	CATSRGGVFYGYTF
TRBV12-3/TRBV12-4	CASSEPTSGYTF
TRBV5-1	CASSTGLATNTGELFF
TRBV10-2	CASSERSYGYTF
TRBV5-1	CASSVGTPLSGNTIYF
TRBV2	CASGPTDDYGYTF
TRBV6-2/TRBV6-3	CASSRVILQYF
TRBV20-1	CSADRAGSYTF
TRBV29-1	CSVGHRQETQYF
TRBV5-6	CASSRARDMGETQYF
TRBV7-2	CASSLGTGGFSQPQHF